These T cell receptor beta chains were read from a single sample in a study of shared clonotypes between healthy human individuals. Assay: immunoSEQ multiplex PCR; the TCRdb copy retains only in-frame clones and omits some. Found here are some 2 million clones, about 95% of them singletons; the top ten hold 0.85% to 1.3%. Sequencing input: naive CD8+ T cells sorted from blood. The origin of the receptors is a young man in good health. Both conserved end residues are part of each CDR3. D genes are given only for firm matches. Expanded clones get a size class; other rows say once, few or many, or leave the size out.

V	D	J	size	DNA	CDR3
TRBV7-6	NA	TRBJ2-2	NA	TGTGCCAGCAGCTTAGGAGCAGAATCGAACACCGGGGAGCTGTTTTTT	CASSLGAESNTGELFF
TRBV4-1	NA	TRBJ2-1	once	TGCGCCAGCAGCCAAATAGCGGCAAGCTCCTACAATGAGCAGTTCTTC	CASSQIAASSYNEQFF
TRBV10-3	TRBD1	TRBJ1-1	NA	TGTGCCATCAGGGACAGGGGGAGCACTGAAGCTTTCTTT	CAIRDRGSTEAFF
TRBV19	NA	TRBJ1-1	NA	TGTGCCAGTAGTATCACGGAGAACACTGAAGCTTTCTTT	CASSITENTEAFF
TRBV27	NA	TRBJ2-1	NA	TGTGCCAGCAGTCCTGGGGGGACTGAGCAGTTCTTC	CASSPGGTEQFF
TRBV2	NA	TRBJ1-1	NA	TGTGCCAGCAGTGCCAGGAACACTGAAGCTTTCTTT	CASSARNTEAFF
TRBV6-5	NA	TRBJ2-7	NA	TGTGCCAGCAGTCCATCACGGTTCTACGAGCAGTACTTC	CASSPSRFYEQYF
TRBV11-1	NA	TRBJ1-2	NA	TGTGCCAGCAGCTTAGGGACAAGCTATGGCTACACCTTC	CASSLGTSYGYTF
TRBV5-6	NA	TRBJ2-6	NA	TGTGCCAGCAGCGCGGACCTTGGGGCCAACGTCCTGACTTTC	CASSADLGANVLTF
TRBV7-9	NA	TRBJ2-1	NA	TGTGCCAGCACAGAAAGGACAGCTTACAATGAGCAGTTCTTC	CASTERTAYNEQFF
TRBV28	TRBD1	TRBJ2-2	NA	TGTGCCAGCACCAACCCGAGGACAGGGGGCAACACCGGGGAGCTGTTTTTT	CASTNPRTGGNTGELFF
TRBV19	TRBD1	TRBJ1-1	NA	TGTGCCAGTAGTATCCAATATTACAGGGGTATGGGCACTGAAGCTTTCTTT	CASSIQYYRGMGTEAFF
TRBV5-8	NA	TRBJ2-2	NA	TGTGCCAGCAGCTCGGACTATACCCCTACCGGGGAGCTGTTTTTT	CASSSDYTPTGELFF
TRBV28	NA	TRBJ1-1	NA	TGTGCCAGCAGTTTAGGGTTAGGCTCAGCGAACACTGAAGCTTTCTTT	CASSLGLGSANTEAFF
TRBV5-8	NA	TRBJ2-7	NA	TGTGCCAGCAGCTTGGACAGCCTAACCTACGAGCAGTACTTC	CASSLDSLTYEQYF
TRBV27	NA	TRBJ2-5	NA	TGTGCCAGCAGTTTGGGACGTGGGGGAGAGACCCAGTACTTC	CASSLGRGGETQYF
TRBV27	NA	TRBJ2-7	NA	TGTGCCAGCAGTTTGACGGACCGCTACGAGCAGTACTTC	CASSLTDRYEQYF
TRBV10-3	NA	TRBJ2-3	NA	TGTGCCATCAGTGATAAGGGACTCACAGATACGCAGTATTTT	CAISDKGLTDTQYF
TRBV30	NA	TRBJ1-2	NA	TGTGCCTGGAGTTACAGGACCTATGGCTACACCTTC	CAWSYRTYGYTF
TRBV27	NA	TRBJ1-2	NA	TGTGCCAGCAGGGTCCGGGGTAGTGACTATGGCTACACCTTC	CASRVRGSDYGYTF
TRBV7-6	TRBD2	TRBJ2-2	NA	TGTGCCAGCAGCTTAGCTTCTAGCGGTTTAACCGGGGAGCTGTTTTTT	CASSLASSGLTGELFF
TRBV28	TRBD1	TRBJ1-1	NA	TGTGCCAGCAGGTCGACAGGGGTCGGATTCATGAACACTGAAGCTTTCTTT	CASRSTGVGFMNTEAFF
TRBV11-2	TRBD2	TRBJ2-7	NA	TGTGCCAGCAGCTCCCCCGGGACTAGCCCATCCATCTCCTACGAGCAGTACTTC	CASSSPGTSPSISYEQYF
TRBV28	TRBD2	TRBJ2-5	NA	TGTGCCAGCAACGGGATAGCGGGGGGTTTCCAAGAGACCCAGTACTTC	CASNGIAGGFQETQYF
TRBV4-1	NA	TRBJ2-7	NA	TGCGCCAGCAGCCAGGCGGAGCGGAGCACCTACGAGCAGTACTTC	CASSQAERSTYEQYF
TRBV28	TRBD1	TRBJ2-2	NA	TGTGCCAGCAGTTCATGGGGACAGCCCACGTCGAACACCGGGGAGCTGTTTTTT	CASSSWGQPTSNTGELFF
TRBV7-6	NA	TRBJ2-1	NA	TGTGCCAGCAGCTTAGTGGCCCCGGGACTCCTCTGGAATGAGCAGTTCTTC	CASSLVAPGLLWNEQFF
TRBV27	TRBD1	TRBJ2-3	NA	TGTGCCAGCAGTTTAGAGGGGGACAGGGATCTCACAGATACGCAGTATTTT	CASSLEGDRDLTDTQYF
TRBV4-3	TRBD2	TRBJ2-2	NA	TGCGCCAGCAGCCAGACTAGCGGGAGGGTCAACACCGGGGAGCTGTTTTTT	CASSQTSGRVNTGELFF
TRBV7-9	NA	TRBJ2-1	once	TGTGCCAGCAGCTTAGACAGCCGATCACAGTTCTTC	CASSLDSRSQFF
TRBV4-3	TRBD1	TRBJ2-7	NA	TGCGCCAGCAGCCAAGGTCGGACAGGCCCCTACGAGCAGTACTTC	CASSQGRTGPYEQYF
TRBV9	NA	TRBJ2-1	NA	TGTGCCAGCAGCGGTACTAGCTCCTACAATGAGCAGTTCTTC	CASSGTSSYNEQFF
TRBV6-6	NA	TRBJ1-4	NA	TGTGCCACCGAAGACAGAGAAAAACTGTTTTTT	CATEDREKLFF
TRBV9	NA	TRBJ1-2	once	TGTGCCAGCAGCGTAGCTACCCGCTACACCTTC	CASSVATRYTF
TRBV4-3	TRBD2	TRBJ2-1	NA	TGCGCCAGCAGCCCGGGACTAGCGGAAGACAATGAGCAGTTCTTC	CASSPGLAEDNEQFF
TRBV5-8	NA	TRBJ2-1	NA	TGTGCCAGCAGCTACTTCACAGGGCTATCGGGGAATGAGCAGTTCTTC	CASSYFTGLSGNEQFF
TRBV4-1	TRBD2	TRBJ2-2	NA	TGCGCCAGCAGCCAAGAGGGCGGGGGGAACACCGGGGAGCTGTTTTTT	CASSQEGGGNTGELFF
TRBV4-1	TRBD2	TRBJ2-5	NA	TGCGCCAGCAGCCAAGCGGCGACTAGCGTTTGGACCCAGTACTTC	CASSQAATSVWTQYF
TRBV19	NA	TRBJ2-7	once	TGTGCCAGTAGTATAAGCCAGTCCTACGAGCAGTACTTC	CASSISQSYEQYF
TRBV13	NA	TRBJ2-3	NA	TGTGCCAGCAGCTTAAGGAGGGTAGAGGATACGCAGTATTTT	CASSLRRVEDTQYF
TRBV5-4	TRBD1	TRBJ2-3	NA	TGTGCCAGCAGCTATTCGTACGGGACAGGCACAGATACGCAGTATTTT	CASSYSYGTGTDTQYF
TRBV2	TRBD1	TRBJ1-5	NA	TGTGCCAGCAGTATAAATACAGGGGCAGTGAGTCAGCCCCAGCATTTT	CASSINTGAVSQPQHF
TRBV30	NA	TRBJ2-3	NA	TGTGCCTGGAGTGGGGGGGCCACTAGCACAGATACGCAGTATTTT	CAWSGGATSTDTQYF
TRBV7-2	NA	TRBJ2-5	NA	TGTGCCAGCAGCTTAGCGCTTGGTGCTAGCGGAGGGGGGACCCAGTACTTC	CASSLALGASGGGTQYF
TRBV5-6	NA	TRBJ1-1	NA	TGTGCCAGCAGCTCACTTGGGGTTGAAGCTTTCTTT	CASSSLGVEAFF